Below, one TCR beta chain is given with its context. What antigen it recognizes has not been identified. There are no base qualities to consult, and no much larger clone falls within one base. These data are taken from a study of Graves' ophthalmopathy and Graves' hyperthyroidism (dated by TCRdb to the late 2010s). About the investigation overall: Peripheral blood was collected at initial diagnosis, before any treatment. TCR beta repertoire signatures were used to distinguish Graves' ophthalmopathy from Graves' hyperthyroidism and to predict progression to ophthalmopathy. In total, 120 to 150 blood samples were TCR-sequenced: roughly 45 ophthalmopathy, roughly 80 hyperthyroidism and around 17 hyperthyroidism-to-ophthalmopathy patients. To explore V-J signatures distinguishing ophthalmopathy from hyperthyroidism, a discovery set of 100 patients (43 ophthalmopathy, 55 to 60 stable hyperthyroidism) was enrolled. For independent validation, a separate cohort was made up of around 19 hyperthyroidism patients plus 17 patients who later progressed from hyperthyroidism to ophthalmopathy. In a handful of hyperthyroidism patients, the T-cell repertoires found in thyroid tissue were compared with those found in blood. Following sampling, methimazole starting at 30 mg daily was administered to hyperthyroidism patients, and high-dose intravenous methylprednisolone was administered to ophthalmopathy patients.

Via the germline V gene, CDR1 is MNHNS and CDR2 SASEGT. Trimming removed 2 bases from V and 6 bases from J, leaving 20 bases between the germline ends. The CDR3 holds 16 amino acids from the cysteine to the phenylalanine. The DNA shown is the 48-base CDR3, in frame from base 1. The ophthalmopathy patients had moderately to severely active disease, with a Clinical Activity Score of 3 or higher, a NOSPECS grade of 4 or higher, and a disease duration of less than 3 months. Patients with other autoimmune diseases, uncontrolled infections, pregnancy or lactation were excluded from the study. Clinical symptoms, serum thyroxine, TRAb, thyroid ultrasound and orbital computed tomography formed the basis of the diagnosis. Using Ficoll-Paque density gradient centrifugation, PBMCs were isolated from about 9.4 ml of fresh peripheral blood. Trizol reagent was used to extract the total RNA, and its quality was then checked on an Agilent 2100 Bioanalyzer.

For repertoire sequencing, the TCR beta CDR3 regions were amplified from RNA transcripts. HTBI primers and the Qiagen OneStep RT-PCR kit were used in a first-round RT-PCR, which was followed by a second-round multiplex PCR, size selection and purification. Libraries were sequenced paired-end with 100 bp reads on an Illumina HiSeq2000. Turning to the authors' computational methods: SOAPnuke was used to process the reads, throwing out any read that had adapters, had uncalled bases, had a mean Phred below 15, or lacked an exact constant-primer or identifier match. High-quality paired reads were merged with COPE v1.2.5. Each unique nucleotide sequence was defined as a clonotype, and clonotypes were aligned to IMGT TRB V, D and J references with MiTCR v1.1. Only V-J combinations with frequency above 0.0001 were analysed, covering over 98% of repertoires. For each V-J combination, a TCR clonal expansion and chaos score was defined as the ratio of F50 clonal expansion to chaos observed in the TCRdist matrix. Welch's t-statistics and random forest were used to narrow the features down to about twelve V-J combinations, which were then fed into a naive Bayes classifier. The similarity between thyroid and blood repertoires was quantified using the Morisita-Horn index. TCRdb handled the public reads itself, with Q25 trimming in fastp and clone calling in MiXCR, and kept productive beta chains. When rows share a CDR3 protein, they turn into one entry using the most common DNA and genes. TCRdb's processing, not the authors', yielded these V and J calls. The sample table holds 350,000 or so distinct CDR3 sequences, of which 17% were seen once. The ten most abundant clones make up around an eighth of the sample.

The research as a whole found: In cross-validation, the 13-signature model distinguished ophthalmopathy from stable hyperthyroidism with around 90% sensitivity and about 81% specificity, while in the test set the corresponding values were about 80% and 75%. In validation, the model predicted ophthalmopathy progression with 70.59% sensitivity and roughly 72% specificity; some 13 predicted patients were CT-confirmed with GO in a median of about 6.1 months. Most expanded thyroid clonotypes with frequency above 0.001 were also detected in blood, suggesting blood repertoires may reflect the thyroid immune response. No statistical method was used to set the sample size in advance, and the investigators knew which group each participant was assigned to.

The TCR originated in an adult man with Graves' ophthalmopathy. The sequence joins TRBV6-1 to TRBJ2-7; TRBD2 is perhaps the D gene, given 6 matching bases. Input material: peripheral blood. The CDR3 corresponds to CASSELASGTGGEQYF. The DNA sequence is TGTGCCAGCAGTGAATTAGCATCCGGGACTGGGGGCGAGCAGTACTTC.